Each of the 12 T cell receptor beta chains below was sequenced from the same sample in a study of shared clonotypes between healthy human individuals. The data were produced by immunoSEQ multiplex PCR, yet TCRdb's version contains in-frame clones alone and is incomplete. This sample has over 850,000 clones; 70% to 80% occur once, and the top ten carry roughly 0.61%. Source material: memory CD4+ T cells from PBMCs. Subset defined: CD45RA-negative fraction. These receptors all stem from a young man in good health. Some clones in this sample may be carry-over from other donors' samples.

The chain combines TRBV27 with TRBJ2-3; 8 bases agree with TRBD1. The V segment lost 4 bases and the J segment 3 bases; nucleotides outside the gene matches: 6. Germline V CDR1 and CDR2: MNHEY, SMNVEV (reference sequence). This CDR3 contains 15 residues. In DNA, the CDR3 is TGTGCCAGCAGTTCCCGGGACAGGCATACAGATACGCAGTATTTT. This gives the protein CASSSRDRHTDTQYF.

The J gene is TRBJ1-2, the V gene TRBV4-3, with D possibly matching TRBD1 (5 bases). Trimming stripped 1 base from V and 6 bases from J, with 9 bases between. Germline lookup yields CDR1 LGHNA and CDR2 YSLEER. The length of the CDR3 is 13 residues. CDR3 region: CASSQARAHGYTF. In DNA form, the CDR3 reads TGCGCCAGCAGCCAAGCCAGGGCACATGGCTACACCTTC.

This clone was seen a handful of times. This sequence joins TRBV28 and TRBJ2-1; the match to TRBD2 covers 9 bases. CDR3 length: 16 residues. Unmatched junction bases numbered 3, after V lost 3 bases and J lost 0 bases. Germline V gives CDR1 MDHEN, CDR2 SYDVKM. The CDR3 DNA reads as TGTGCCAGCAGTTTCATTAGCGGGAGCTCCTACAATGAGCAGTTCTTC. Residues: CASSFISGSSYNEQFF. Together with reference TRBV28 and TRBJ2-1, the CDR3 gives the full variable domain: DVKVTQSSRYLVKRTGEKVFLECVQDMDHENMFWYRQDPGLGLRLIYFSYDVKMKEKGDIPEGYSVSREKKERFSLILESASTNQTSMYLCASSFISGSSYNEQFFGPGTRLTVL.

The chain uses TRBV7-8 and TRBJ2-1, with D unclear. With 5 bases removed from V and 6 bases from J, the gap between germline ends came to 14 bases. The length of the CDR3 is 14 residues. The germline V gene encodes CDR1 SGHVS and CDR2 FQNEAQ. The DNA of the CDR3 is TGTGCCAGCAGCCCCCGGGCACTTCCCAATGAGCAGTTCTTC. Translating gives CASSPRALPNEQFF.

V and J are TRBV11-3 and TRBJ2-7, with 9 bases fitting TRBD1. V dropped 1 base and J dropped 3; count of bases not matched to a gene: 1. The CDR3 is made up of 14 amino acids. Germline V CDR1 and CDR2: SGHNT, YENEEA. The CDR3 coding sequence is TGTGCCAGCAGCTTAGGGGACAGGGACTACGAGCAGTACTTC. The encoded protein is CASSLGDRDYEQYF.

This clone showed up just a few times. A read error may account for a junction end that differs from germline. This chain uses TRBV4-2 with TRBJ2-7; 7 nucleotides agree with TRBD2. The CDR3 loop spans 11 amino acids. Germline values: CDR1 LGHNA, CDR2 YNFKEQ. The CDR3 loop is CASSQDRLAFF. The DNA for the CDR3 is TGTGCCAGCAGCCAAGATCGACTAGCCTTCTTC.

The gene calls are TRBV30 and TRBJ2-1, with a tentative D call TRBD2 (5 bases). The ends were cut back, 5 bases at V and 3 bases at J, with 17 bases in the middle. Germline V CDR1 and CDR2: GTSNPN, SVGIG (reference sequence). The CDR3 covers 15 residues. Written as DNA, the CDR3 is TGTGCCTGGGGCATGGGCCGCGGGTTCTACAATGAGCAGTTCTTC. Encoded protein: CAWGMGRGFYNEQFF.

This clone was counted only a few times. The rearrangement uses TRBV7-9 and TRBJ2-1; TRBD2 matches at 7 bases. V dropped 3 bases and J dropped 9; count of bases not matched to a gene: 8. The CDR3 totals 14 residues. From germline, CDR1 is SEHNR and CDR2 FQNEAQ (reference sequence). The CDR3 DNA sequence: TGTGCCAGCAGCTTTGCCCGGACTAGAATTGAGCAGTTCTTC. As protein: CASSFARTRIEQFF.

This chain joins TRBV5-4 and TRBJ1-2; 7 nucleotides agree with TRBD1. The CDR3 sequence is 16 residues long. After removal of 3 bases from V and 1 base from J, the junction contained 9 bases not matched to a gene. Germline assignment: CDR1 SGHNT and CDR2 YYREEE (reference sequence). CDR3 coding DNA: TGTGCCAGCAGCTCTGTGAGGGACAGCTATAACTATGGCTACACCTTC. This encodes CASSSVRDSYNYGYTF. Full variable domain (outside the CDR3, taken from reference TRBV5-4 and TRBJ1-2): ETGVTQSPTHLIKTRGQQVTLRCSSQSGHNTVSWYQQALGQGPQFIFQYYREEENGRGNFPPRFSGLQFPNYSSELNVNALELDDSALYLCASSSVRDSYNYGYTFGSGTRLTVV.

The chain uses TRBV29-1 and TRBJ2-3; the D gene is possibly TRBD2 (5 bases). This CDR3 has 12 amino acids. Per the germline V gene, CDR1 is SQVTM and CDR2 is ANQGSEA. The V and J ends lost 6 bases and 10 bases respectively, with 17 bases between them. The CDR3 DNA reads as TGCAGCGTGGACGAACTAGAAGAGGCGCAGTATTTT. This gives the protein CSVDELEEAQYF.

V usage is TRBV30 and J usage is TRBJ1-5; D is unclear. The CDR3 length is 13 residues. The germline V gene encodes CDR1 GTSNPN and CDR2 SVGIG (reference sequence). V lost 1 base, J lost 9 bases, and 13 bases lay in between. Here the CDR3 reads CAWSDTAPGPQHF. The CDR3 DNA is TGTGCCTGGAGTGACACGGCCCCGGGGCCCCAGCATTTT. Full variable domain (remainder filled in from reference TRBV30 and TRBJ1-5): SQTIHQWPATLVQPVGSPLSLECTVEGTSNPNLYWYRQAAGRGLQLLFYSVGIGQISSEVPQNLSASRPQDRQFILSSKKLLLSDSGFYLCAWSDTAPGPQHFGDGTRLSIL.

This chain connects TRBV11-2 to TRBJ1-2, with 9 bases that match TRBD1. V trimming: 5 bases; J trimming: 8 bases; junction bases outside the gene matches: 15. Per germline, CDR1 SGHAT and CDR2 FQNNGV. This CDR3 is built from 16 residues. The CDR3 bases are TGTGCCAGCAGCCTGCGTCCCGGGACAGGGTTAGAGGGCTACACCTTC. It yields the protein CASSLRPGTGLEGYTF.